Listed here are 11 T cell receptor beta chains from one sample, sequenced in a study of T cell changes during pregnancy in multiple sclerosis. Clones were sequenced by immunoSEQ multiplex PCR, and TCRdb holds only the in-frame ones, with some missing. The data show about 70,000 clones, around 92% seen once. Sequenced material: peripheral blood, taken in the first trimester of pregnancy. These receptors came from a female donor with multiple sclerosis, enrolled in a pregnancy study.

The chain links TRBV27 to TRBJ2-7, with 7 positions matching TRBD1. The CDR3 loop spans 15 amino acids. V lost 5 bases to trimming and J lost 6 bases; unmatched junction nucleotides: 13. In germline, CDR1 is MNHEY, CDR2 SMNVEV (reference sequence). The DNA for the CDR3 is TGTGCCAGCAGTCCTCGACAGGGTATGATCTTCGAGCAGTACTTC. It is translated as CASSPRQGMIFEQYF.

The chain links TRBV11-2 to TRBJ2-3; 7 bases line up with TRBD2. This CDR3 has 14 residues. Germline CDR1 is SGHAT and CDR2 is FQNNGV. The trim removed 5 bases at V and 5 bases at J, leaving 7 bases unmatched. Written as DNA, the CDR3 is TGTGCCAGCAGCCCCCGGGGGGTTGGAGATACGCAGTATTTT. This encodes CASSPRGVGDTQYF.

This chain connects TRBV28 to TRBJ2-7, with 9 bases lining up with TRBD1. J gave up 7 bases and V 5 bases, and 6 bases lay outside the gene matches. Per the germline V gene, CDR1 is MDHEN and CDR2 is SYDVKM. This CDR3 contains 13 residues. CDR3 sequence reads: CASSPTGGAEQYF. The CDR3 region has the DNA TGTGCCAGCAGTCCCACAGGGGGCGCGGAGCAGTACTTC.

The V call is TRBV5-6, the J call TRBJ2-6; D ambiguous. V was clipped by 1 base and J by 0 bases, with 11 bases between them. The CDR3 loop spans 17 amino acids. Germline assignment: CDR1 SGHDT and CDR2 YYEEEE. The DNA for the CDR3 is TGTGCCAGCAGCTTGCGAGGTAGCCCCTCTGGGGCCAACGTCCTGACTTTC. It yields the protein CASSLRGSPSGANVLTF.

The chain links TRBV19 to TRBJ1-2; TRBD1 matches 9 bases. Germline V lookup: CDR1 LNHDA, CDR2 SQIVND (reference sequence). The CDR3 sequence is 14 residues long. V trimming: 5 bases; J trimming: 4 bases; junction bases outside the gene matches: 5. CDR3 sequence reads: CASSSQGAGYGYTF. In DNA, the CDR3 is TGTGCCAGTAGTTCACAGGGGGCTGGCTATGGCTACACCTTC.

The V call is TRBV30, the J call TRBJ1-1; 7 nucleotides match TRBD1. J lost 10 bases, V lost 5 bases, and 7 bases had no gene match. Germline-derived CDR1 and CDR2 are GTSNPN and SVGIG (reference sequence). This CDR3 comprises 11 residues. CDR3 in DNA: TGTGCCTGGGCTCCGACAGGGAGAGCTTTCTTT. Encoded protein: CAWAPTGRAFF.

This clone was seen a single time. The gene calls are TRBV6-1 and TRBJ2-5, with D possibly being TRBD1 (5 bases). The CDR3 sequence is 13 residues long. Germline V CDR1 and CDR2: MNHNS, SASEGT. Trimming pared 8 bases from V and 2 bases from J, leaving 12 bases between. The CDR3 sequence: CASLTRDQETQYF. CDR3 bases: TGTGCCAGCTTGACCAGGGATCAAGAGACCCAGTACTTC.

The gene calls are TRBV7-9 and TRBJ1-2; D is uncertain. Looked up from germline, CDR1 is SEHNR and CDR2 is FQNEAQ (reference sequence). Trimming removed 5 bases at V and 8 bases at J, with 15 bases between. There are 13 residues in the CDR3. For the CDR3, the DNA is TGTGCCAGCAGCCTTGATGAGGGAAAAGGCTACACCTTC. Its protein product is CASSLDEGKGYTF.

The V gene is TRBV5-1, the J gene TRBJ2-1, with TRBD1 identical over 10 bases. Unmatched junction bases numbered 7, after V lost 4 bases and J lost 6 bases. The CDR3 is 15 amino acids. CDR1 SGHRS and CDR2 YFSETQ come from the germline V gene. In nucleotides, the CDR3 is TGCGCCAGCAGCGGGGGACAGGGGAGTTTCAATGAGCAGTTCTTC. Translating gives CASSGGQGSFNEQFF.

The chain is built from TRBV18 and TRBJ1-5; 8 bases align to TRBD1. J gave up 0 bases and V 4 bases, and 11 bases lay outside the gene matches. Germline V gene data show CDR1 as KGHSH and CDR2 as LQKENI. The CDR3 totals 18 residues. The DNA for the CDR3 is TGTGCCAGCTCACTCCTGGCTCCAGGGGGCTATAGCAATCAGCCCCAGCATTTT. Protein product: CASSLLAPGGYSNQPQHF.

The chain employs TRBV15 and TRBJ1-1, with TRBD1 as a possible D gene (5 bases). V lost 1 base and J lost 2, with 11 bases in between. The CDR3 is 15 amino acids. Germline CDR1 is LNHNV and CDR2 is YYDKDF (reference sequence). The CDR3 DNA follows: TGTGCCACCAGCAGAGGGGCAGGGCAAAACACTGAAGCTTTCTTT. This sequence encodes CATSRGAGQNTEAFF.